These 2 T cell receptor beta chains originate from one sample sequenced in a study of spatial heterogeneity in lung cancer. Study results and caveats: Tumor mutation count correlated with how many alpha and beta TCRs expanded intratumorally.

TCRdb re-analysed the 5' RACE reads in MiXCR, keeping a single row per CDR3 protein. The sample carries about 100,000 distinct CDR3 sequences, roughly 4.5% recorded once. Which antigens these TCRs recognize remains unknown. Time point specified: sample taken at primary tumor resection. The sample consisted of lung tumor tissue, taken at surgery. The receptors were gathered from a male donor with early-stage non-small cell lung cancer.

This clonotype came up many times. The chain has TRBV10-3 and TRBJ2-1, with 8 bases that match TRBD2. V lost 6 bases and J lost 0; bases outside the gene matches: 1. Germline-derived CDR1 and CDR2 are ENHRY and SYGVKD. The CDR3 runs to 14 residues. The chain's CDR3 is CAIRRGDSYNEQFF. DNA for the CDR3: TGTGCCATCAGGCGGGGGGACTCCTACAATGAGCAGTTCTTC.

This clonotype was seen repeatedly, ten times or more. The chain combines TRBV11-2 with TRBJ1-5, with D tentatively TRBD1 (5 bases). CDR1 SGHAT and CDR2 FQNNGV come from the germline V gene. CDR3 length equals 13 residues. Trimming took 6 bases from V and 7 from J, leaving 13 bases between them. The CDR3 loop is CASSEGDGQPQHF. CDR3 nucleotides: TGTGCCAGCAGTGAAGGGGATGGGCAGCCCCAGCATTTT.